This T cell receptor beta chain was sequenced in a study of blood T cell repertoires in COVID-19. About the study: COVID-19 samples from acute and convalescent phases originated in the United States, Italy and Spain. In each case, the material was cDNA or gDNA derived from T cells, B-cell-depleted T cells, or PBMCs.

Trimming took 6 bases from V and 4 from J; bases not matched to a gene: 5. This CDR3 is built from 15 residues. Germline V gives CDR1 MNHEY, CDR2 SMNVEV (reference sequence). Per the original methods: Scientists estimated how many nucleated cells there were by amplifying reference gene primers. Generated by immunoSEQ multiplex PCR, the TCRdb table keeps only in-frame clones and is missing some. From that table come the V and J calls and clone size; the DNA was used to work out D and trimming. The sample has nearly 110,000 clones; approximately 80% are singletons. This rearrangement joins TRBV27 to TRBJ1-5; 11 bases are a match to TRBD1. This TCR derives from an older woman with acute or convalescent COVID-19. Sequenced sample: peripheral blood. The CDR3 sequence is CASSVGTGGNQPQHF. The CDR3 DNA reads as TGTGCCAGCAGCGTAGGGACAGGGGGAAATCAGCCCCAGCATTTT.